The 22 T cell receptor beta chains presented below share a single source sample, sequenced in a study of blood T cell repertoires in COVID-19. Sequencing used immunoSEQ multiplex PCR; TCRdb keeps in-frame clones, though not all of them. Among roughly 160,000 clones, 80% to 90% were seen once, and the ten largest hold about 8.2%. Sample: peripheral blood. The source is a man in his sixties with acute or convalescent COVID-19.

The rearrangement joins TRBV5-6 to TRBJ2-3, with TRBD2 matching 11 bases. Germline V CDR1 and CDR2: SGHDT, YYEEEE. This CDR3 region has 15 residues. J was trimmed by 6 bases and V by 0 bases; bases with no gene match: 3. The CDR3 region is CASSLALAGVDTQYF. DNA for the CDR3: TGTGCCAGCAGCTTGGCACTAGCGGGAGTGGATACGCAGTATTTT.

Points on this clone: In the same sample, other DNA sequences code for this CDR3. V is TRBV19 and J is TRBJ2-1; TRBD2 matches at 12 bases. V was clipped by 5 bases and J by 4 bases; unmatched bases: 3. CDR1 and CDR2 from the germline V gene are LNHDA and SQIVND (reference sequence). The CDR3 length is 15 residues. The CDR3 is CASSRTSGTYNEQFF. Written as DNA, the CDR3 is TGTGCCAGTAGTCGGACTAGCGGGACATACAATGAGCAGTTCTTC.

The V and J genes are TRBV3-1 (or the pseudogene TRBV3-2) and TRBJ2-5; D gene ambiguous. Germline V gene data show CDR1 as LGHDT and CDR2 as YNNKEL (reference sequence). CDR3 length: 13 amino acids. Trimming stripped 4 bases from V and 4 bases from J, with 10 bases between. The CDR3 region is CASSPPARETQYF. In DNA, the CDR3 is TGTGCCAGCAGCCCCCCTGCGCGAGAGACCCAGTACTTC.

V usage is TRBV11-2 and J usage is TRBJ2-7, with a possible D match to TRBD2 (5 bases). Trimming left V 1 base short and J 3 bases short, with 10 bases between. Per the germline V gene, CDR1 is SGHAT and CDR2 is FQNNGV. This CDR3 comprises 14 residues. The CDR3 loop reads CASSLGTAYYEQYF. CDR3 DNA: TGTGCCAGCAGCTTAGGGACTGCGTACTACGAGCAGTACTTC. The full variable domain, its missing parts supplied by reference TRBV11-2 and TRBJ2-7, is EAGVAQSPRYKIIEKRQSVAFWCNPISGHATLYWYQQILGQGPKLLIQFQNNGVVDDSQLPKDRFSAERLKGVDSTLKIQPAKLEDSAVYLCASSLGTAYYEQYFGPGTRLTVT.

The CDR3 region is CASRYLAEAFF. Written as DNA, the CDR3 is TGTGCCAGCAGGTACCTCGCTGAAGCTTTCTTT. The rearrangement uses TRBV6-5 and TRBJ1-1; D is uncertain. The CDR3 extends over 11 amino acids. Trimming cost V 6 bases and J 6 bases, with 8 bases left between them. CDR1 is MNHEY and CDR2 is SVGAGI in the germline V gene.

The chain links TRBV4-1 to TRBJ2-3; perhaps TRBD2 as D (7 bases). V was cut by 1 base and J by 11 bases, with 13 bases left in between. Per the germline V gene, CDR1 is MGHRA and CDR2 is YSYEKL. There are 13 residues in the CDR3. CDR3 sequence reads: CASSQGQGRGQYF. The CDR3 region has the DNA TGCGCCAGCAGCCAAGGTCAGGGGAGGGGGCAGTATTTT.

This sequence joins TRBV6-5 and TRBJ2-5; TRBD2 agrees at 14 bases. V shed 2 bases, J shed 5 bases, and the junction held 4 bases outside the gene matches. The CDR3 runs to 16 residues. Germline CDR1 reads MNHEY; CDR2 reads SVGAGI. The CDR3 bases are TGTGCCAGCAGTTACGGGACTAGCGGGAGAGGGGAGACCCAGTACTTC. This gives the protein CASSYGTSGRGETQYF.

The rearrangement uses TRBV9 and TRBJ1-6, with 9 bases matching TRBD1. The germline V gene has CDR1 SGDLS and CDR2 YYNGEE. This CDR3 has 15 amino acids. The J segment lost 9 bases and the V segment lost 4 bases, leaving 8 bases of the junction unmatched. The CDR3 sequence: CASSPRRQGGSPLHF. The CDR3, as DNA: TGTGCCAGCAGCCCTCGGCGACAGGGGGGTTCACCCCTCCACTTT.

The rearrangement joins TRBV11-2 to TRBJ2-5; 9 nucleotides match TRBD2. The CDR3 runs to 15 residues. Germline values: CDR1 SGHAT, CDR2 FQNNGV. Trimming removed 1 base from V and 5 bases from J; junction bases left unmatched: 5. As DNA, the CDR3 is TGTGCCAGCAGCTTAGTATCTAGCGGGACTGAGACCCAGTACTTC. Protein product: CASSLVSSGTETQYF.

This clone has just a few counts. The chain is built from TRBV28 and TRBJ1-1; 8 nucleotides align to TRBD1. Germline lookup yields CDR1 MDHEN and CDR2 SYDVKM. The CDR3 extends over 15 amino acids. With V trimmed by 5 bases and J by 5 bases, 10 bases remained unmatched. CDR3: CASSTHTGGGTEAFF. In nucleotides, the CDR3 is TGTGCCAGCAGTACTCACACAGGGGGGGGGACTGAAGCTTTCTTT.

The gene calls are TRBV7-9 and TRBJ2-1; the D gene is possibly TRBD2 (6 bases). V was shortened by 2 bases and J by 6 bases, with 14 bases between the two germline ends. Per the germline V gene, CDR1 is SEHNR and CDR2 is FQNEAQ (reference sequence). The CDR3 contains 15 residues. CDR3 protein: CASSLRDFALNEQFF. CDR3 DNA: TGTGCCAGCAGCTTAAGGGACTTTGCTCTCAATGAGCAGTTCTTC. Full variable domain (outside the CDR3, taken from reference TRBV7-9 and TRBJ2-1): DTGVSQNPRHKITKRGQNVTFRCDPISEHNRLYWYRQTLGQGPEFLTYFQNEAQLEKSRLLSDRFSAERPKGSFSTLEIQRTEQGDSAMYLCASSLRDFALNEQFFGPGTRLTVL.

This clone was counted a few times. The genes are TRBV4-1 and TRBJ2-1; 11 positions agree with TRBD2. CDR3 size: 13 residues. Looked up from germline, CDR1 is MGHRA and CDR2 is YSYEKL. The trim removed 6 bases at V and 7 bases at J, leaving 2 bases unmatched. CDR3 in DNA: TGCGCCAGCAGGACTAGCGGGGAGAATGAGCAGTTCTTC. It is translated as CASRTSGENEQFF.

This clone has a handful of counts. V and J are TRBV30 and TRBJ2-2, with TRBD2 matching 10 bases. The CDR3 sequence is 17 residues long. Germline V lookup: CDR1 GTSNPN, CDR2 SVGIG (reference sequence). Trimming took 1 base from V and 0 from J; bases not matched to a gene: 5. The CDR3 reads CAWSGLAGASNTGELFF. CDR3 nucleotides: TGTGCCTGGAGTGGCCTAGCGGGAGCTTCGAACACCGGGGAGCTGTTTTTT.

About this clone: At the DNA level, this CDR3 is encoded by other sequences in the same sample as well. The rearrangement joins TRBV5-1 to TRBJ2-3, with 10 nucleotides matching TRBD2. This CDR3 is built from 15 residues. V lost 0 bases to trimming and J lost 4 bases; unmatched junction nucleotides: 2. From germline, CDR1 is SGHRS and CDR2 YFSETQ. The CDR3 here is CASSLGLAGADTQYF. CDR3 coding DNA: TGCGCCAGCAGCTTGGGGCTAGCGGGGGCAGATACGCAGTATTTT.

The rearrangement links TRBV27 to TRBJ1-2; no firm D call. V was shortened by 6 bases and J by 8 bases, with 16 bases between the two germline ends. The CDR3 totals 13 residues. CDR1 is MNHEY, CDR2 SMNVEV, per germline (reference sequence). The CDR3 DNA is TGTGCCAGCAGGGGCGGACGGGGTGGGGGCTACACCTTC. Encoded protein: CASRGGRGGGYTF.

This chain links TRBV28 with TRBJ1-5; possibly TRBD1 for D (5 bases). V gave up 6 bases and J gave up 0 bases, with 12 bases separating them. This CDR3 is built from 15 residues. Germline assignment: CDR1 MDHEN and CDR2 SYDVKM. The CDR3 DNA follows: TGTGCCAGCAGCCCGAATAGGGGTAGCAATCAGCCCCAGCATTTT. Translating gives CASSPNRGSNQPQHF.

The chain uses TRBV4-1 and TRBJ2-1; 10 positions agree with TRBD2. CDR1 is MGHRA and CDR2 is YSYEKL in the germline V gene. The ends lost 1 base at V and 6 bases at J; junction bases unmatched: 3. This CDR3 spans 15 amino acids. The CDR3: CASSQGLAGANEQFF. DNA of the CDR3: TGCGCCAGCAGCCAAGGCCTAGCGGGAGCCAATGAGCAGTTCTTC.

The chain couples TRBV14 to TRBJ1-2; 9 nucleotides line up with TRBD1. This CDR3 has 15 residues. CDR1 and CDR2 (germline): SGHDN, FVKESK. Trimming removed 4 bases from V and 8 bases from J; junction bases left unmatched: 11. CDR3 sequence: CASSPRQGGLGGYTF. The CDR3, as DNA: TGTGCCAGCAGCCCCAGACAGGGGGGATTGGGAGGCTACACCTTC.

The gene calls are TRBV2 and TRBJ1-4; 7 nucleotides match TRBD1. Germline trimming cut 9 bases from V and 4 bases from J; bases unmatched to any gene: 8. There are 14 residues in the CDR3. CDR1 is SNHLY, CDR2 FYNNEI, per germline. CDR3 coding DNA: TGTGCCAGTCGGACCGGGACAGTTAATGAAAAACTGTTTTTT. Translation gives CASRTGTVNEKLFF. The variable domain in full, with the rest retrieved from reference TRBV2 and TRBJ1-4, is EPEVTQTPSHQVTQMGQEVILRCVPISNHLYFYWYRQILGQKVEFLVSFYNNEISEKSEIFDDQFSVERPDGSNFTLKIRSTKLEDSAMYFCASRTGTVNEKLFFGSGTQLSVL.

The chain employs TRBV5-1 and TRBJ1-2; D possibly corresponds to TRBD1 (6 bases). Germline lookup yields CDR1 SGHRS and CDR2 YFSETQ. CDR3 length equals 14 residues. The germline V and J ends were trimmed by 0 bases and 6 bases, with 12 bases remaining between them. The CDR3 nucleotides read TGCGCCAGCAGCTTGGCACAGGGAATGGATGGCTACACCTTC. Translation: CASSLAQGMDGYTF. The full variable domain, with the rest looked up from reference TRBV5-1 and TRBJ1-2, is KAGVTQTPRYLIKTRGQQVTLSCSPISGHRSVSWYQQTPGQGLQFLFEYFSETQRNKGNFPGRFSGRQFSNSRSEMNVSTLELGDSALYLCASSLAQGMDGYTFGSGTRLTVV.

Here the CDR3 DNA reads TGTGCCAGCAGTTCCGGACAGGACCAAGAGACCCAGTACTTC. Translated: CASSSGQDQETQYF. The chain recombines TRBV28 with TRBJ2-5; TRBD1 matches at 7 bases. The CDR3 extends over 14 amino acids. The V gene end was trimmed by 4 bases and the J gene end by 0 bases; junction bases not matched to a gene: 2. Germline loops: CDR1 MDHEN, CDR2 SYDVKM.

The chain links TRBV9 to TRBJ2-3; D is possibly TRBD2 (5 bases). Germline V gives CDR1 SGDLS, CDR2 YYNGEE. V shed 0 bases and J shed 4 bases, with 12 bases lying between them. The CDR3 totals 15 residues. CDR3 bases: TGTGCCAGCAGCGTAGGGCTAGCCCCCCCAGATACGCAGTATTTT. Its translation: CASSVGLAPPDTQYF.